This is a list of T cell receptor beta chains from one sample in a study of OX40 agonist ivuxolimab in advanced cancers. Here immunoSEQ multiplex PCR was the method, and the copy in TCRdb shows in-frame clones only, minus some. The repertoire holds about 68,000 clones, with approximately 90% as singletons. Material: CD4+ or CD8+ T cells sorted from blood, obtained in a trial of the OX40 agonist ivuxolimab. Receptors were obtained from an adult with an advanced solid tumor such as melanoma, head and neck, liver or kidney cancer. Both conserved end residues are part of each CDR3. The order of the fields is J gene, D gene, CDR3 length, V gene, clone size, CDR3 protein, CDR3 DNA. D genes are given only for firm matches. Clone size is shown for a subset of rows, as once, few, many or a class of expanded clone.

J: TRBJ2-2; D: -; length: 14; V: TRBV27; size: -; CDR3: CASSSILRNGELFF; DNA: TGTGCCAGCAGTTCCATACTAAGGAACGGGGAGCTGTTTTTT
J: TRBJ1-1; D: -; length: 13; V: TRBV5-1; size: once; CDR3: CASRKGDPTEAFF; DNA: TGCGCCAGCAGAAAAGGAGATCCCACTGAAGCTTTCTTT
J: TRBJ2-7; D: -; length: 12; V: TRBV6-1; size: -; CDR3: CASSRGGYEQYF; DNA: TGTGCCAGCAGTCGTGGGGGCTACGAGCAGTACTTC
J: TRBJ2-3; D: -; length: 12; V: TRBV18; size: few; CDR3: CASSPDTDTQYF; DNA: TGTGCCAGCTCACCGGACACAGATACGCAGTATTTT
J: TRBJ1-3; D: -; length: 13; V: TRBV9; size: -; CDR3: CASSETLRNTIYF; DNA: TGTGCCAGCAGCGAGACTCTGCGAAACACCATATATTTT
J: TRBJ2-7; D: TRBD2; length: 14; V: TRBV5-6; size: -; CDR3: CASSRLGLATEQYF; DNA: TGTGCCAGCAGCCGTCTGGGACTAGCGACAGAGCAGTACTTC
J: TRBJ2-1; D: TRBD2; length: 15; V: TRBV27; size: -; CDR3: CASYMAGGSNNEQFF; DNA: TGTGCCAGCTATATGGCGGGAGGATCAAACAATGAGCAGTTCTTC
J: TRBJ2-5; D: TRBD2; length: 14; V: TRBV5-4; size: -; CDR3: CASSWGRAGETQYF; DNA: TGTGCCAGCAGTTGGGGGAGGGCCGGGGAGACCCAGTACTTC
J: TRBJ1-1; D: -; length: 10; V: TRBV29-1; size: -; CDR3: CSGREREAFF; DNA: TGCAGCGGGAGGGAAAGGGAAGCTTTCTTT
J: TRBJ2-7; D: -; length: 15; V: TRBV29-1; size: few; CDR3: CSVMKLVKISYEQYF; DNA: TGCAGCGTTATGAAGCTGGTAAAAATTTCCTACGAGCAGTACTTC
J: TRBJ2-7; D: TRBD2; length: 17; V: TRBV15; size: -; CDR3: CATSRDLPGLAGYEQYF; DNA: TGTGCCACCAGCAGAGATCTCCCGGGACTAGCGGGCTACGAGCAGTACTTC
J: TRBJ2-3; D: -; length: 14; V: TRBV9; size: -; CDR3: CASSVFRASDTQYF; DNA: TGTGCCAGCAGCGTATTCCGCGCTTCAGATACGCAGTATTTT
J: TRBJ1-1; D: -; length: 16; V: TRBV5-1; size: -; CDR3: CASSSGVTSLNTEAFF; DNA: TGCGCCAGCAGCTCAGGAGTCACATCACTAAACACTGAAGCTTTCTTT
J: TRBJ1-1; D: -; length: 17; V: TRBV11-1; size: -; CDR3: CASSLRVGGAMNTEAFF; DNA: TGTGCCAGCAGCTTACGAGTGGGGGGAGCCATGAACACTGAAGCTTTCTTT
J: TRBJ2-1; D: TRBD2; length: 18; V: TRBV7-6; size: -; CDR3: CASSLARSSGVAYNEQFF; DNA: TGTGCCAGCAGCTTAGCGCGTTCTAGCGGGGTGGCTTACAATGAGCAGTTCTTC
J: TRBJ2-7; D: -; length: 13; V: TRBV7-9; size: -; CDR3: CASSLALVKEQYF; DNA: TGTGCCAGCAGCTTAGCCCTAGTGAAGGAGCAGTACTTC
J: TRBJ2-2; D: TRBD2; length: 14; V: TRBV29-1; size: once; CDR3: CSVEAGGGTGELFF; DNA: TGCAGCGTTGAGGCGGGAGGAGGGACCGGGGAGCTGTTTTTT
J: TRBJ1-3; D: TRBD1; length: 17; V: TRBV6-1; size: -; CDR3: CASSEALRTGSGNTIYF; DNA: TGTGCCAGCAGTGAAGCGCTGAGGACAGGCTCTGGAAACACCATATATTTT